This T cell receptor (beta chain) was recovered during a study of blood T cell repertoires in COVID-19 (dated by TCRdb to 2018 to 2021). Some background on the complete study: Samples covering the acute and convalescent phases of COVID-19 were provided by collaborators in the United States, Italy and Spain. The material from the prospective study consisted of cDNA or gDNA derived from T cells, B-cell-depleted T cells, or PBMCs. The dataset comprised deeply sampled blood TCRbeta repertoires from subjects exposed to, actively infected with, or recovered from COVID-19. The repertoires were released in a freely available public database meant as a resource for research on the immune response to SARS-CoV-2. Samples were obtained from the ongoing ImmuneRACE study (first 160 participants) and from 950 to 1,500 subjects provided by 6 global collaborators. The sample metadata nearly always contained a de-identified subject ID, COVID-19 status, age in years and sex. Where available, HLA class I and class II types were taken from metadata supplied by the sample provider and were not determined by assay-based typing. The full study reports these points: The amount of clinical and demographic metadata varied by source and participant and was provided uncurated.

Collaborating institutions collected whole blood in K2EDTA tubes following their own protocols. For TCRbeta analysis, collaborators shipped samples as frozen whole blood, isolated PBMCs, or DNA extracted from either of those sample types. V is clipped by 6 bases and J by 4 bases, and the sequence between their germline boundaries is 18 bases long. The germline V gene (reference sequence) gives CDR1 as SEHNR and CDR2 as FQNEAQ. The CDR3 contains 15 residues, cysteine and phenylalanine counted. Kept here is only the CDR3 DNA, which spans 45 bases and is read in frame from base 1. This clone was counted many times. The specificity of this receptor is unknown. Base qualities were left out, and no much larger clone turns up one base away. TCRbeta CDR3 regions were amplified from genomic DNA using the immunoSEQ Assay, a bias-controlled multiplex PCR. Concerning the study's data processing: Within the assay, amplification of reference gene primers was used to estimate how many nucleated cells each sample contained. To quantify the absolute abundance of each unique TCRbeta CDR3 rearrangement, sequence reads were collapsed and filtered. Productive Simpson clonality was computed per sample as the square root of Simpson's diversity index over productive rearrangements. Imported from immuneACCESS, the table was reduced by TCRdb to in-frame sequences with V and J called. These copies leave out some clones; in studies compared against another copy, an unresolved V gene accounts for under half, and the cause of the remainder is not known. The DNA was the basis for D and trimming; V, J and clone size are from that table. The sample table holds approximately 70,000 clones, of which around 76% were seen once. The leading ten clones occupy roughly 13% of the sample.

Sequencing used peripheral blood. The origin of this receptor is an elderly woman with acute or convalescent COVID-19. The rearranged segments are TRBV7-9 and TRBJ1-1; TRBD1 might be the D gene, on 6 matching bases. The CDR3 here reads CASSLPAGVGTEAFF. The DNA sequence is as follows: TGTGCCAGCAGTTTACCCGCAGGGGTTGGCACTGAAGCTTTCTTT.